This T cell receptor (beta chain) derives from a study of cytomegalovirus exposure and HLA in healthy donors. Study-wide context: Previous work identified roughly 120 million unique TCR beta sequences from around 180 million T cells.

13 Jbeta primers and 60 Vbeta primers were used for the PCR. Clones were sequenced by immunoSEQ multiplex PCR, and TCRdb holds only the in-frame ones, with some missing. The sample totals tens of thousands of clones. The CDR3 runs to 11 residues. Germline assignment: CDR1 SQVTM and CDR2 ANQGSEA. V lost 4 bases and J lost 12, with 13 bases in between. Comments on this clone: Its antigen remains unidentified.

Study-level findings and limits: Most of the TCR beta V segments (in an earlier analysis) were productive either about 87% or about 30% of the time. The study put some 150 TCR beta chains on its list as cytomegalovirus-associated.

J is TRBJ2-1 and V is TRBV29-1; D ambiguous. The TCR comes from a man aged 18 to 30 in good health and CMV-seropositive. Sequenced input: PBMCs. CDR3 nucleotides: TGCAGCGTTGGTCTAGTTTATGGGCAGTTCTTC. Translating it yields CSVGLVYGQFF.